A single sample is the source of the 17 T cell receptor beta chains below, sequenced in a study of CD8 T cells in Susac syndrome. Random hexamers served to reverse transcribe roughly 0.5 to 1 ug RNA. TCRdb processed the immunoSEQ multiplex PCR reads anew with MiXCR; each CDR3 protein has one entry. The sample has approximately 120,000 distinct CDR3 sequences, around 94% seen once; the top ten hold over 0.2%. The sample was CD8+ T cells from PBMCs. These receptor sequences come from a human donor with Susac syndrome.

This clonotype was detected only once. The chain employs TRBV25-1 and TRBJ2-7, with D unresolved. The germline V gene has CDR1 MGHDK and CDR2 SYGVNS. This CDR3 region has 15 residues. V lost 6 bases, J lost 5 bases, and 20 bases lay in between. DNA for the CDR3: TGTGCCAGCAGCCATGATTTTGTCAGCTCAGACGAGCAGTACTTC. The encoded protein is CASSHDFVSSDEQYF.

The J gene is TRBJ2-5, the V gene TRBV5-4; maybe TRBD1 (6 bases). This CDR3 has 13 residues. V lost 4 bases to trimming and J lost 5 bases, with 12 bases between them. Germline CDR1 and CDR2: SGHNT and YYREEE (reference sequence). The CDR3 nucleotides are TGTGCCAGCAGCCTCTCCAGGGGTGAGACCCAGTACTTC. It codes for CASSLSRGETQYF.

Written as DNA, the CDR3 is TGTGCCAGCAGCCCGCGGACAGGGATGAACACTGAAGCTTTCTTT. Translation gives CASSPRTGMNTEAFF. The V and J genes are TRBV3-1 and TRBJ1-1, with TRBD1 matching 8 bases. V dropped 4 bases and J dropped 0; count of bases not matched to a gene: 4. CDR1 is LGHDT, CDR2 YNNKEL, per germline (reference sequence). The CDR3 has 15 amino acids.

The chain combines TRBV27 with TRBJ2-1; D gene uncertain. Germline V gene sequence: CDR1 MNHEY, CDR2 SMNVEV (reference sequence). V was cut by 5 bases and J by 8 bases, with 16 bases left in between. This CDR3 is built from 14 residues. The CDR3 here is CASSTPNRADEQFF. The CDR3 DNA reads TGTGCCAGCAGTACTCCGAACCGGGCCGATGAGCAGTTCTTC.

The J gene is TRBJ2-7, the V gene TRBV28; 8 nucleotides match TRBD2. Germline assignment: CDR1 MDHEN and CDR2 SYDVKM. The CDR3 loop spans 15 amino acids. V lost 7 bases and J lost 3; bases outside the gene matches: 11. The chain's CDR3 is CASNNPRTSSYEQYF. CDR3 in DNA: TGTGCCAGCAACAATCCTAGGACTAGCAGCTACGAGCAGTACTTC. Full variable domain (rest looked up from reference TRBV28 and TRBJ2-7): DVKVTQSSRYLVKRTGEKVFLECVQDMDHENMFWYRQDPGLGLRLIYFSYDVKMKEKGDIPEGYSVSREKKERFSLILESASTNQTSMYLCASNNPRTSSYEQYFGPGTRLTVT.

This clonotype was picked up one time. The genes are TRBV6-5 and TRBJ2-7; 8 positions match TRBD1. CDR1 and CDR2 (germline): MNHEY, SVGAGI. V dropped 8 bases and J dropped 1; count of bases not matched to a gene: 7. CDR3 length: 14 amino acids. CDR3 amino acids: CASATRQGSYEQYF. The CDR3 DNA reads TGTGCCAGCGCAACCAGACAGGGGTCCTACGAGCAGTACTTC.

This chain connects TRBV7-8 to TRBJ2-3, with 8 bases identical to TRBD2. The V gene end was trimmed by 6 bases and the J gene end by 2 bases; junction bases not matched to a gene: 22. CDR3 length: 20 amino acids. Germline CDR1 and CDR2: SGHVS and FQNEAQ. The CDR3 DNA reads TGTGCCAGCAGTCCCCCCGGCGTCGTGGTAGCGGGGTATTACACAGATACGCAGTATTTT. Translation gives CASSPPGVVVAGYYTDTQYF.

The gene calls are TRBV7-2 and TRBJ2-7, with a tentative D call TRBD1 (6 bases). The germline CDR1 and CDR2 sequences are SGHTA and FQGNSA. CDR3 length: 14 residues. Trimming removed 4 bases at V and 3 bases at J, with 13 bases between. This chain's CDR3 is CASSSGVLYYEQYF. DNA of the CDR3: TGTGCCAGCAGCTCAGGGGTCCTTTACTACGAGCAGTACTTC.

The chain couples TRBV13 to TRBJ2-5; 11 positions agree with TRBD2. Germline CDR1 is PRHDT and CDR2 is FYEKMQ (reference sequence). The CDR3 contains 16 residues. The J segment lost 3 bases and the V segment lost 2 bases, leaving 5 bases of the junction unmatched. CDR3 sequence: CASSLLLAGAEETQYF. CDR3 DNA: TGTGCCAGCAGCTTACTACTAGCGGGAGCCGAAGAGACCCAGTACTTC.

Turning to this clonotype: Germline is not matched at one junction end, which may reflect a read error. The V gene is TRBV30, the J gene TRBJ2-1; no clear D gene. The CDR3 sequence is 12 residues long. Per the germline V gene, CDR1 is GTSNPN and CDR2 is SVGIG (reference sequence). In DNA, the CDR3 is TGTGCCTGGAGTGTACTCTCCGATGAGCAGTTTTTC. This sequence encodes CAWSVLSDEQFF.

This chain links TRBV7-9 with TRBJ2-5; D possibly uses TRBD1 or TRBD2 (5 bases each). Germline V lookup: CDR1 SEHNR, CDR2 FQNEAQ (reference sequence). This CDR3 is 15 amino acids long. Trimming pared 5 bases from V and 5 bases from J, leaving 18 bases between. This chain's CDR3 is CASSPRDDFWETQYF. Written as DNA, the CDR3 is TGTGCCAGCAGCCCTCGGGACGACTTCTGGGAGACCCAGTACTTC.

This clonotype was seen just once. This sequence joins TRBV20-1 and TRBJ2-7, with 9 bases identical to TRBD1. The CDR3 totals 13 residues. V trimming: 3 bases; J trimming: 4 bases; junction bases outside the gene matches: 4. The germline V gene encodes CDR1 DFQATT and CDR2 SNEGSKA (reference sequence). CDR3 sequence (DNA): TGCAGTGCTAGCCGGGACAGGGCTTACGAGCAGTACTTC. It translates to CSASRDRAYEQYF.

The rearrangement links TRBV19 to TRBJ1-1; no clear D. Germline V gene lookup returns CDR1 LNHDA and CDR2 SQIVND (reference sequence). CDR3 length equals 15 residues. V was clipped by 5 bases and J by 5 bases, with 18 bases between them. Here the CDR3 reads CASSPPKLVRTEAFF. The CDR3 DNA reads as TGTGCCAGTAGTCCCCCAAAGCTTGTTAGGACTGAAGCTTTCTTT.

The chain joins TRBV6-6 to TRBJ2-3; D unclear. The ends were cut back, 0 bases at V and 1 base at J, with 8 bases in the middle. The CDR3 covers 15 residues. The germline CDR1 and CDR2 sequences are MNHNY and SVGAGI (reference sequence). The CDR3 spells CASSYSDGGTDTQYF. CDR3 in DNA: TGTGCCAGCAGTTACTCAGATGGCGGCACAGATACGCAGTATTTT.

J is TRBJ2-7 and V is TRBV29-1; D remains ambiguous. Deletions cut 6 bases from V and 5 bases from J, with 11 bases between. The CDR3 has 11 residues. CDR1 is SQVTM and CDR2 is ANQGSEA in the germline V gene. The CDR3 is CSVPFLNEQYF. CDR3 bases: TGCAGCGTCCCCTTCCTGAACGAGCAGTACTTC.

CDR3 in amino acids: CAWSLTSGTDTQYF. In DNA form, the CDR3 reads TGTGCCTGGAGTTTGACTAGCGGAACAGATACGCAGTATTTT. The V call is TRBV30, the J call TRBJ2-3, with 9 bases aligning to TRBD2. CDR3 size: 14 residues. Trimming took 2 bases from V and 3 from J; bases not matched to a gene: 3. Germline assignment: CDR1 GTSNPN and CDR2 SVGIG (reference sequence). The entire variable domain, with the rest obtained from reference TRBV30 and TRBJ2-3, is as follows: SQTIHQWPATLVQPVGSPLSLECTVEGTSNPNLYWYRQAAGRGLQLLFYSVGIGQISSEVPQNLSASRPQDRQFILSSKKLLLSDSGFYLCAWSLTSGTDTQYFGPGTRLTVL.

This chain uses TRBV6-5 with TRBJ2-7; D is possibly TRBD2 (6 bases). Germline V gene data show CDR1 as MNHEY and CDR2 as SVGAGI. V dropped 2 bases and J dropped 3 bases, with 11 bases sitting between them. There are 14 residues in the CDR3. CDR3 DNA sequence: TGTGCCAGCAGTTACGGCGGGACCGACTACGAGCAGTACTTC. This codes for CASSYGGTDYEQYF.